Below are 16 T cell receptor beta chains sequenced from a single sample in a study of blood T cell repertoires in COVID-19. Sequenced by immunoSEQ multiplex PCR; TCRdb stores in-frame clones only, minus some. This sample yields 250,000 to 300,000 clones, of which 85% to 90% are seen a single time; approximately 6% belongs to the top ten. The specimen sequenced was peripheral blood. The receptor set was obtained from a woman aged 50 to 60 with COVID-19, enrolled during active disease.

CDR3 sequence: CASSLEGGRANEQFF. CDR3 DNA: TGTGCCAGCAGCTTAGAAGGCGGGAGGGCCAATGAGCAGTTCTTC. The chain couples TRBV11-3 to TRBJ2-1; 9 bases map to TRBD2. Germline V gene sequence: CDR1 SGHNT, CDR2 YENEEA. Losses at the gene ends were 0 bases for V and 6 bases for J; bases not matched to a gene: 3. The CDR3 covers 15 residues.

J is TRBJ1-1 and V is TRBV4-2; D not certain. Germline loops: CDR1 LGHNA, CDR2 YNFKEQ. Trimming pared 0 bases from V and 1 base from J, leaving 6 bases between. The CDR3 length is 14 residues. CDR3 amino acids: CASSQDPGNTEAFF. The DNA for the CDR3 is TGTGCCAGCAGCCAAGATCCAGGGAACACTGAAGCTTTCTTT.

The V and J genes are TRBV25-1 and TRBJ1-2; D perhaps matches TRBD1 (6 bases). Looked up from germline, CDR1 is MGHDK and CDR2 is SYGVNS. This CDR3 is 16 amino acids long. Between the trimmed V and J ends, which lost 4 bases and 4 bases, there was a span of 19 bases. CDR3 in amino acids: CASSGFWDTESYGYTF. The DNA for the CDR3 is TGTGCCAGCAGTGGATTTTGGGACACGGAGAGCTATGGCTACACCTTC.

The chain recombines TRBV7-9 with TRBJ2-4, with 16 bases identical to TRBD2. This CDR3 spans 17 amino acids. Germline loops: CDR1 SEHNR, CDR2 FQNEAQ (reference sequence). V gave up 4 bases and J gave up 8 bases; unmatched junction bases: 8. The CDR3 bases are TGTGCCAGCAGCTCGGGACTAGCGGGAGGGCCCACGGACATTCAGTACTTC. Its translation: CASSSGLAGGPTDIQYF.

V is TRBV12-5 and J is TRBJ2-2; 8 bases map to TRBD2. Germline V lookup: CDR1 LGHNT, CDR2 FRNRAP. There are 14 residues in the CDR3. With 6 bases clipped from V and 1 base from J, the junction kept 1 base outside the gene matches. CDR3 amino acids: CASGTSGNTGELFF. In DNA form, the CDR3 reads TGTGCTAGTGGAACTAGCGGGAACACCGGGGAGCTGTTTTTT.

This clone was seen just once. This chain uses TRBV29-1 with TRBJ1-3; 8 bases fit TRBD1. This CDR3 comprises 11 residues. CDR1 is SQVTM and CDR2 is ANQGSEA in the germline V gene. V lost 4 bases, J lost 15 bases, and 8 bases stayed unmatched. CDR3 amino acids: CSVVIGTGRYF. CDR3 nucleotides: TGCAGCGTTGTGATTGGGACAGGAAGATATTTT.

This chain connects TRBV19 to TRBJ1-5, with D tentatively TRBD1 (5 bases). V was cut by 1 base and J by 2 bases, with 12 bases left in between. Germline V lookup: CDR1 LNHDA, CDR2 SQIVND (reference sequence). The CDR3 contains 16 residues. The CDR3 here is CASSIGSGGGNQPQHF. DNA of the CDR3: TGTGCCAGTAGTATAGGCTCGGGGGGGGGCAATCAGCCCCAGCATTTT. Full variable domain (rest looked up from reference TRBV19 and TRBJ1-5): DGGITQSPKYLFRKEGQNVTLSCEQNLNHDAMYWYRQDPGQGLRLIYYSQIVNDFQKGDIAEGYSVSREKKESFPLTVTSAQKNPTAFYLCASSIGSGGGNQPQHFGDGTRLSIL.

This clone showed up just once. This chain links TRBV19 with TRBJ1-5, with 12 bases that match TRBD1. This CDR3 spans 16 amino acids. CDR1 and CDR2 (germline): LNHDA, SQIVND (reference sequence). V dropped 3 bases and J dropped 4; count of bases not matched to a gene: 4. The CDR3 DNA sequence: TGTGCCAGTAGTATGGGGACAGGGGGCTCAAATCAGCCCCAGCATTTT. It is translated as CASSMGTGGSNQPQHF.

V gene TRBV18 combines with J gene TRBJ1-2; 7 bases match TRBD1. The CDR3 has 14 amino acids. Germline-derived CDR1 and CDR2 are KGHSH and LQKENI. V was pared by 4 bases and J by 8 bases, with 10 bases of the junction left unmatched. The CDR3 DNA follows: TGTGCCAGCTCACTCACAGGGGCAACGCGGGGCTACACCTTC. It translates to CASSLTGATRGYTF.

The rearrangement links TRBV5-4 to TRBJ2-5; 7 bases align to TRBD1. This CDR3 contains 14 residues. Germline V lookup: CDR1 SGHNT, CDR2 YYREEE (reference sequence). J was trimmed by 1 base and V by 4 bases; bases with no gene match: 4. The chain's CDR3 is CASSRTGVQETQYF. The CDR3 bases are TGTGCCAGCAGCAGAACAGGGGTCCAAGAGACCCAGTACTTC.

This chain links TRBV29-1 with TRBJ2-7; D might be TRBD2 (5 bases). This CDR3 contains 11 residues. With 7 bases removed from V and 3 bases from J, the gap between germline ends came to 10 bases. Germline assignment: CDR1 SQVTM and CDR2 ANQGSEA. DNA for the CDR3: TGCAGCGCCACCCGGGGCTACGAGCAGTACTTC. It codes for CSATRGYEQYF.

This clone has just one count. V usage is TRBV19 and J usage is TRBJ2-7, with TRBD2 as a possible D gene (6 bases). CDR1 and CDR2 (germline): LNHDA, SQIVND (reference sequence). V was trimmed by 5 bases and J by 0 bases, leaving 14 bases between them. This CDR3 comprises 15 residues. In nucleotides, the CDR3 is TGTGCCAGTAGTCCGAGGGACTCAGGCTCCTACGAGCAGTACTTC. As protein: CASSPRDSGSYEQYF.

The chain has TRBV5-4 and TRBJ2-3; 12 nucleotides align to TRBD1. Unmatched junction bases numbered 6, after V lost 4 bases and J lost 3 bases. Germline assignment: CDR1 SGHNT and CDR2 YYREEE (reference sequence). The CDR3 consists of 16 residues. CDR3 sequence reads: CASSRGTGGLTDTQYF. The CDR3 nucleotides read TGTGCCAGCAGCCGCGGGACAGGGGGCTTAACAGATACGCAGTATTTT.

This clone has just one count. The chain couples TRBV14 to TRBJ1-6; TRBD1 is a possible D gene (6 bases). Germline V CDR1 and CDR2: SGHDN, FVKESK. The V end was cut by 0 bases, the J end by 10 bases, with 13 bases between. This CDR3 has 15 amino acids. The CDR3 region has the DNA TGTGCCAGCAGCCAAGATAGGGCCAGGGGCTCACCCCTCCACTTT. This translates into CASSQDRARGSPLHF.

The rearrangement uses TRBV11-3 and TRBJ2-5; 11 bases match TRBD2. Germline assignment: CDR1 SGHNT and CDR2 YENEEA. The CDR3 is made up of 17 amino acids. The J segment lost 1 base and the V segment lost 4 bases, leaving 8 bases of the junction unmatched. CDR3 amino acids: CASSSGTSGSFQETQYF. For the CDR3, the DNA is TGTGCCAGCAGCTCCGGGACTAGCGGCTCTTTCCAAGAGACCCAGTACTTC.

This clone has only one observation. J is TRBJ1-1 and V is TRBV5-1; 8 bases are a match to TRBD1. After removal of 4 bases from V and 3 bases from J, the junction contained 8 bases not matched to a gene. CDR1 SGHRS and CDR2 YFSETQ come from the germline V gene. The CDR3 sequence is 15 residues long. The CDR3 region has the DNA TGCGCCAGCAGCATACCAGGGGGCAGAGACACTGAAGCTTTCTTT. Translating gives CASSIPGGRDTEAFF.